Listed below are T cell receptor beta chains from one sample, sequenced in a study of cytomegalovirus exposure and HLA in healthy donors. The protocol was immunoSEQ multiplex PCR, while the TCRdb copy is restricted to in-frame clones and leaves out a portion. In the table there are roughly 200,000 clones, approximately 80% of which are singletons. Material: PBMCs. The receptors here all came from a woman aged 18-29 years in good health and CMV-seronegative. The CDR3 runs from the conserved cysteine through the conserved F or W. The D gene is left open where the match is weak. Clone size, where shown, is once, few, many, or a class for clones that have expanded.

j_call d_call v_call clone_size cdr3_nt cdr3_aa
TRBJ2-3 . TRBV27 . TGTGCCAGCAGTTCTTTTCACAGGGATACGAGCACAGATACGCAGTATTTT CASSSFHRDTSTDTQYF
TRBJ1-2 TRBD1 TRBV6-5 few TGTGCCAGCAGTCGACAGGGTGGCGGCTACACCTTC CASSRQGGGYTF
TRBJ1-2 . TRBV2 . TGTGCCAGCAGGAAGGCGGCGGTCTGCACCTTC CASRKAAVCTF
TRBJ1-1 TRBD1 TRBV6-5 . TGTGCCAGCAGTCGGGGGGACAGGGGGCATACTGAAGCTTTCTTT CASSRGDRGHTEAFF
TRBJ2-2 TRBD2 TRBV4-3 few TGCGCCAGCAGCCATTCCGGGACTAGGAAAACCGGGGAGCTGTTTTTT CASSHSGTRKTGELFF
TRBJ2-4 . TRBV4-3 . TGCGCCAGCAGCCAAGATGGGCCTCTAGCCAAAAACATTCAGTACTTC CASSQDGPLAKNIQYF
TRBJ2-1 . TRBV4-1 . TGCGCCAGCAGCCCTCAAGGAGGGATAATAGATTACAATGAGCAGTTCTTC CASSPQGGIIDYNEQFF
TRBJ2-5 . TRBV18 . TGTGCCAGCTCACCACCGTCAGGTCAAGAGACCCAGTACTTC CASSPPSGQETQYF
TRBJ2-3 TRBD2 TRBV19 . TGTGCCAGTAGTTCGACGACTAGCGGAACAGATACGCAGTATTTT CASSSTTSGTDTQYF
TRBJ1-3 TRBD1 TRBV7-9 . TGTTCCAGCAGCGGTGAAACAGGGGTCGGAAACACCATATATTTT CSSSGETGVGNTIYF
TRBJ1-1 . TRBV28 . TGTGCCAGCAGTGCCCACAGGGCTGCTTTCTTT CASSAHRAAFF
TRBJ2-1 . TRBV5-8 . TGTGCCAGCAGCTTGCTTCAGGGAGGCCAGTTCTTC CASSLLQGGQFF
TRBJ2-4 . TRBV27 . TGTGCCAGCAGCCCTCCGGGGGTTGCGGCTCTAGCCAAAAACATTCAGTACTTC CASSPPGVAALAKNIQYF
TRBJ1-1 . TRBV28 . TGTGCCAGCAGTTTAGGAGTGGACACTGAAGCTTTCTTT CASSLGVDTEAFF
TRBJ2-1 TRBD2 TRBV27 . TGTGCCAGCAGTCTAACCGCCTGGACTAGCGGGAGCTATGAGCAGTTCTTC CASSLTAWTSGSYEQFF
TRBJ1-4 . TRBV6-1 . TGTGCCAGCATGCGGACTCAGAATGAAAAACTGTTTTTT CASMRTQNEKLFF
TRBJ1-2 TRBD1 TRBV7-2 once TGTGCCAGCAGCTTAGGGGAGGGGACAGGGGTTCGGTTAGGCTATGGCTACACCTTC CASSLGEGTGVRLGYGYTF
TRBJ2-3 TRBD2 TRBV7-2 . TGTGCCAGCAGCTTCGCGGGAGTCACAGATACGCAGTATTTT CASSFAGVTDTQYF
TRBJ1-1 TRBD1 TRBV9 . TGTGCCAGCAGCACCACAGGGGGCGCGGGAGCTTTCTTT CASSTTGGAGAFF
TRBJ2-7 TRBD2 TRBV2 . TGTGCCAGCAGGCCAGGGACTAGCGGGGGGGGTCCCTACGAGCAGTACTTC CASRPGTSGGGPYEQYF
TRBJ1-6 . TRBV27 . TGTGCCAGCAGTCCAAGAGGGATTAATTCACCCCTCCACTTT CASSPRGINSPLHF
TRBJ1-4 TRBD1 TRBV19 . TGTGCCAGTAGTGCGGGACAGTGGGTCAGACTGTTTTTT CASSAGQWVRLFF
TRBJ2-2 TRBD2 TRBV27 . TGTGCCAGCAGTTCCTCCACTAGCGGGAGTATAACCGGGGAGCTGTTTTTT CASSSSTSGSITGELFF
TRBJ1-2 TRBD1 TRBV7-9 . TGTGCCAGCAGCCCGGGGGACAGGGACGGCGGCTACACCTTC CASSPGDRDGGYTF
TRBJ1-6 . TRBV30 . TGTGCCTGGAGGAAACGCCGGGGAGCCCCAACTCCAAATTCACCCCTCCACTTT CAWRKRRGAPTPNSPLHF
TRBJ1-2 TRBD1 TRBV12-5 . TGTGCTAGTGGCTCACAGGGGAACTATGGCTACACCTTC CASGSQGNYGYTF
TRBJ2-7 TRBD2 TRBV28 . TGTGCCAGCAGTTTCCAAGGACTAGCGGGAACAAGGTACGAGCAGTACTTC CASSFQGLAGTRYEQYF
TRBJ2-2 TRBD2 TRBV6-5 . TGTGCCAGCAGCCAGCGGGAAAACACCGGGGAGCTGTTTTTT CASSQRENTGELFF
TRBJ2-3 . TRBV29-1 once TGCAGCGTTGACGGTGGGAGAGGCACAGATACGCAGTATTTT CSVDGGRGTDTQYF
TRBJ2-5 TRBD1 TRBV11-3 . TGTGCCAGCAGCTTAGACACACCGACAGGGCTGGGAGAGACCCAGTACTTC CASSLDTPTGLGETQYF
TRBJ2-2 . TRBV6-4 . TGTGCCAGCAGTGAAACTGGTACGCCGAACACCGGGGAGCTGTTTTTT CASSETGTPNTGELFF
TRBJ1-2 . TRBV29-1 . TGCAGCGTTCAGGGTCGCTATGGCTACACCTTC CSVQGRYGYTF
TRBJ2-7 TRBD2 TRBV15 . TGTGCCACCAGCAGAGCTGAAGCGGGACTCTACGAGCAGTACTTC CATSRAEAGLYEQYF
TRBJ2-7 TRBD2 TRBV5-1 . TGCGCCAGCAGCACACTACCGGGACTAGCGGTCTACGAGCAGTACTTC CASSTLPGLAVYEQYF
TRBJ2-4 . TRBV18 . TGTGCCAGCTCACCGGGGGGACAGTCGGCCAAAAACATTCAGTACTTC CASSPGGQSAKNIQYF
TRBJ2-7 . TRBV7-9 . TGTGCCAGCAGCTCCCCTACCGCATCTCCCCGCGGCGAGCAGTACTTC CASSSPTASPRGEQYF
TRBJ2-5 TRBD2 TRBV5-5 . TGTGCCAGCAGCTTGGGTGCTAGCGGGAGGGGAGAGACCCAGTACTTC CASSLGASGRGETQYF
TRBJ2-5 . TRBV30 . TGTGCCTGGAGTGCAGGGGTAGAGACCCAGTACTTC CAWSAGVETQYF
TRBJ1-1 TRBD1 TRBV11-2 . TGTGCCAGCAGCCCAAGTACAGGGGTAGTGAACACTGAAGCTTTCTTT CASSPSTGVVNTEAFF
TRBJ1-2 TRBD1 TRBV18 . TGTGCCAGCTCACCACTCGAACAGGGGCGCTTCCTCTATGGCTACACCTTC CASSPLEQGRFLYGYTF
TRBJ1-2 TRBD1 TRBV28 . TGTGCCAGCAGGAGACAGGGGAACTATGGCTACACCTTC CASRRQGNYGYTF
TRBJ1-1 TRBD1 TRBV29-1 few TGCAGCGTTTGGACAGGGAACACTGAAGCTTTCTTT CSVWTGNTEAFF
TRBJ2-7 TRBD1 TRBV18 . TGTGCCAGCTCACCACGACAGGGCTACGAGCAGTACTTC CASSPRQGYEQYF
TRBJ2-4 . TRBV28 . TGTGCCAGCAGTTTACCGCGGGAAGCCAAAAACATTCAGTACTTC CASSLPREAKNIQYF
TRBJ1-3 TRBD1 TRBV2 . TGTGCCAGCAGTTCGGACAGGGGACTCGGAAACACCATATATTTT CASSSDRGLGNTIYF
TRBJ1-5 . TRBV7-2 . TGTGCCAGCAGCTTAGAGGGGCTCAGCCTCGGGCATCAGCCCCAGCATTTT CASSLEGLSLGHQPQHF
TRBJ1-4 TRBD1 TRBV6-5 . TGTGCCAGCAGTTACTCAGGGACAGCGGAAAAACTGTTTTTT CASSYSGTAEKLFF
TRBJ1-2 . TRBV4-3 few TGCGCCAGCAGCCAAGGGGGTGGGGGCGGGCCACAACGAGGCTACACCTTC CASSQGGGGGPQRGYTF